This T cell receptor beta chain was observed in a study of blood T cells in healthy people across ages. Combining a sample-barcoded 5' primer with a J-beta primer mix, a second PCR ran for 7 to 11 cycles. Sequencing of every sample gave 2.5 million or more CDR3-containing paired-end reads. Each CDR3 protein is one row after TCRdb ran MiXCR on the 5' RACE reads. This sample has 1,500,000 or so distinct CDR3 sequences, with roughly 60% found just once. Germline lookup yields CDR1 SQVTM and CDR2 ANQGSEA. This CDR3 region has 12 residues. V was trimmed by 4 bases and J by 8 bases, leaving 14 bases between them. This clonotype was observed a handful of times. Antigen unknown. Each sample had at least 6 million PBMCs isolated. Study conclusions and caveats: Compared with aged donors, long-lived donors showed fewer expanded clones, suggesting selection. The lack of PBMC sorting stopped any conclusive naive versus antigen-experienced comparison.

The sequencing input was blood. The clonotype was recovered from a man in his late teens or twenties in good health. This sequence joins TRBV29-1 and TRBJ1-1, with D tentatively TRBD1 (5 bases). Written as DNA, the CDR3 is TGCAGCGTTGTCCCGACAGAATCAGAAGCTTTCTTT. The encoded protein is CSVVPTESEAFF.